This T cell receptor beta chain came from a study of OX40 agonist ivuxolimab in advanced cancers. Study overall: Checkpoint inhibitors had been given previously to 35% to 50% of patients.

The length of the CDR3 is 16 residues. CDR1 is ENHRY and CDR2 is SYGVKD in the germline V gene. The V and J ends lost 2 bases and 0 bases respectively, with 12 bases between them. Study-wide results and caveats: Partly responding patients at 0.1-3.0 mg/kg showed some of the smallest clonal expansion. There were, on average, more expanded clones in CD8+ T cells than in CD4+. It was not determined which antigens were specifically recognized by the peripheral T cells that had undergone clonal expansion.

Repertoires were generated with immunoSEQ multiplex PCR, while TCRdb's copy carries only in-frame clones and drops some. The data contain tens of thousands of clones, about nine tenths of them seen just once; the ten biggest clones take up approximately 24%. About this clone itself: Its antigen is unidentified.

This chain links TRBV10-3 with TRBJ2-3; D is ambiguous. Here the sequenced sample was CD4+ or CD8+ T cells sorted from blood, taken in a trial of the OX40 agonist ivuxolimab. The source of this sequence is an adult with an advanced solid tumor such as melanoma, head and neck, liver or kidney cancer. The CDR3 DNA reads as TGTGCCATCAGTGAGGCGCTCATCACGAGCACAGATACGCAGTATTTT. It translates to CAISEALITSTDTQYF.